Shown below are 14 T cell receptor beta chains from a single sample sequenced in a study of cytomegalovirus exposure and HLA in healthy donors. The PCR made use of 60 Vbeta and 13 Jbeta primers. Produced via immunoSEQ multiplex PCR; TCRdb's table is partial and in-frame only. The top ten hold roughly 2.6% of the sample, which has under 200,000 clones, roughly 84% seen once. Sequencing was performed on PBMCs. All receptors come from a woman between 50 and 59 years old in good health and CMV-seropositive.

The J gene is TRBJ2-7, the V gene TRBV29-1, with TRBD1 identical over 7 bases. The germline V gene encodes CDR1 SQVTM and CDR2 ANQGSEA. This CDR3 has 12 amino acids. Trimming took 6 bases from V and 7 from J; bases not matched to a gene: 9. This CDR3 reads CSVGRDSGEQYF. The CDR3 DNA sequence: TGCAGCGTAGGCCGGGACAGTGGTGAGCAGTACTTC.

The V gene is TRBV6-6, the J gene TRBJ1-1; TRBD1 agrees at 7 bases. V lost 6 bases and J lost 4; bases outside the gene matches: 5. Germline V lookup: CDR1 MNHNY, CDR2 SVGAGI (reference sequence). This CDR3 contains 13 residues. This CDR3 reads CASSPEGATEAFF. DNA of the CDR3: TGTGCCAGCAGCCCGGAGGGGGCCACTGAAGCTTTCTTT.

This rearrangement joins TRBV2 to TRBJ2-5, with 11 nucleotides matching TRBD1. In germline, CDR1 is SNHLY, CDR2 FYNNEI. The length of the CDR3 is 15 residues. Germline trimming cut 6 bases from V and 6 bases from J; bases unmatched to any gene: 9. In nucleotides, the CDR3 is TGTGCCAGCAGGAGGACAGGGGGCGATACTCAGACCCAGTACTTC. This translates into CASRRTGGDTQTQYF.

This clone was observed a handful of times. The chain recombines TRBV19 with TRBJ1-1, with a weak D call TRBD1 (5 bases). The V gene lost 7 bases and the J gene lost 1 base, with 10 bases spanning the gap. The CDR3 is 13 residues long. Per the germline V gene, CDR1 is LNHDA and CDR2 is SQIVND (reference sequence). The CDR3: CASTPGENTEAFF. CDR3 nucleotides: TGTGCCAGTACCCCGGGGGAGAACACTGAAGCTTTCTTT.

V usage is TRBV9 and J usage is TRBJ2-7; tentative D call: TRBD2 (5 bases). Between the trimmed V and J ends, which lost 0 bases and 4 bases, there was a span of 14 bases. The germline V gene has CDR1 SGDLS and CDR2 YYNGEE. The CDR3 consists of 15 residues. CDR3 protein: CASSVGAGPGYEQYF. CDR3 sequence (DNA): TGTGCCAGCAGCGTAGGAGCTGGGCCGGGGTACGAGCAGTACTTC.

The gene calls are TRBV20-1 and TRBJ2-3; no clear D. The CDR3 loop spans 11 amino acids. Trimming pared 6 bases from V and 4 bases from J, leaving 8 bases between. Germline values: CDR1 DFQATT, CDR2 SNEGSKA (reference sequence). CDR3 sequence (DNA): TGCAGTGCCGACACGTCAGATACGCAGTATTTT. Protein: CSADTSDTQYF.

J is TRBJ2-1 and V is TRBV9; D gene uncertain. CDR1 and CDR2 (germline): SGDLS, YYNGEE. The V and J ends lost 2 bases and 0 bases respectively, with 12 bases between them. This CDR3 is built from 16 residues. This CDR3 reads CASSVEVFSSYNEQFF. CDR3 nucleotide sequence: TGTGCCAGCAGCGTCGAGGTTTTCAGCTCCTACAATGAGCAGTTCTTC.

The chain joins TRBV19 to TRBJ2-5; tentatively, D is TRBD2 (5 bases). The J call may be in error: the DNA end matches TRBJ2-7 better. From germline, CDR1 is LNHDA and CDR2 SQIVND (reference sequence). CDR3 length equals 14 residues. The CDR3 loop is CARWASFRGYEQYF. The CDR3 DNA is TGTGCCAGGTGGGCTTCTTTTCGGGGTTACGAGCAGTACTTC.

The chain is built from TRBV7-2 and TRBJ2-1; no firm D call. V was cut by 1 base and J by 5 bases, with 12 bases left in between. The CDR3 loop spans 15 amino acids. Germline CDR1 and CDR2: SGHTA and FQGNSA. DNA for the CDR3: TGTGCCAGCAGCTTAGGTCGTCTGAGAGACAATGAGCAGTTCTTC. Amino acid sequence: CASSLGRLRDNEQFF.

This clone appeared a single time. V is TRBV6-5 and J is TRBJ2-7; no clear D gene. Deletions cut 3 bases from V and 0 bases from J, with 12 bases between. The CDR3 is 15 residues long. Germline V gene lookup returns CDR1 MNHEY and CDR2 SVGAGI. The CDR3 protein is CASSYRSLSSYEQYF. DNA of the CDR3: TGTGCCAGCAGTTATAGGAGCCTGAGCTCCTACGAGCAGTACTTC.

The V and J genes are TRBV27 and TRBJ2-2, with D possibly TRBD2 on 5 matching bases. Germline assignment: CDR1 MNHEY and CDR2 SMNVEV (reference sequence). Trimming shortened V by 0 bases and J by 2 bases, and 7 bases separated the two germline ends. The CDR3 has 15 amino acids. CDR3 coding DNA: TGTGCCAGCAGTTTATCGGGGAGAAACACCGGGGAGCTGTTTTTT. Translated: CASSLSGRNTGELFF.

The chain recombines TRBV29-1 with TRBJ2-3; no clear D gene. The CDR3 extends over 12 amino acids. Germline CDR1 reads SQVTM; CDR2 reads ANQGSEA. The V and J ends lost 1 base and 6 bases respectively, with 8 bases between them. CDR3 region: CSVEGSPDTQYF. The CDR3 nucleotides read TGCAGCGTTGAAGGGAGTCCGGATACGCAGTATTTT.

DNA of the CDR3: TGTGCCAGCAGTGAATTCGGGACAGGGGGCCTGGGCAATCAGCCCCAGCATTTT. Protein sequence: CASSEFGTGGLGNQPQHF. The chain combines TRBV6-1 with TRBJ1-5; 12 bases line up with TRBD1. Germline CDR1 and CDR2: MNHNS and SASEGT. The CDR3 covers 18 residues. V was pared by 2 bases and J by 2 bases, with 7 bases of the junction left unmatched.

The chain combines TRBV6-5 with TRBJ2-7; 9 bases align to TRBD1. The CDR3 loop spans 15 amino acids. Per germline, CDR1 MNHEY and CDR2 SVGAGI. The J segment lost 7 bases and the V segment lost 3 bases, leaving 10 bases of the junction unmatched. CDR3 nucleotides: TGTGCCAGCAGTTATTCGGGGACAGGGACAGGAGAGCAGTACTTC. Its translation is CASSYSGTGTGEQYF.